This record looks at one T cell receptor (beta chain) sequence and its context. Its antigen is not known. This specimen comes from a study of blood T cells in healthy people across ages. Study conclusions and caveats: Long-lived donors had more naive CD4+ cells and higher diversity than aged donors.

It was with a sample-barcoded 5' primer and a J-beta primer mix that a second PCR of roughly 6 to 11 cycles was run. The template-switch adaptor, which had 12 random nucleotides, put a tag on each cDNA molecule. Every individual sample yielded 3 million or more paired-end reads (each containing CDR3). TCRdb itself ran the 5' RACE reads through MiXCR, one entry per CDR3 protein. The sample has about 670,000 distinct CDR3 sequences; around 43% are singletons. Per-sample PBMC isolation yielded at least 6.5 million cells. Looked up from germline, CDR1 is SGHTA and CDR2 is FQGNSA. V lost 4 bases and J lost 7; bases outside the gene matches: 9. CDR3 length equals 15 residues.

V gene TRBV7-2 combines with J gene TRBJ2-7, with TRBD2 matching 11 bases. This TCR derives from a man older than 75 in good health. Sequenced sample: blood. CDR3 in amino acids: CASSSLAGGPGEQYF. In DNA, the CDR3 is TGTGCCAGCAGCTCCTTAGCGGGAGGGCCGGGAGAGCAGTACTTC.